This is a list of T cell receptor beta chains from one sample in a study of cytomegalovirus exposure and HLA in healthy donors. Clones were sequenced by immunoSEQ multiplex PCR, and TCRdb holds only the in-frame ones, with some missing. The data hold about 89,000 clones, with 60% to 65% observed a single time. Sequenced sample: PBMCs. The receptors come from a human donor in good health. Both conserved end residues are trimmed from each CDR3. A D gene is named only where the DNA matches it firmly. Clone sizes are given selectively: once, few, many, or a class where the clone is expanded.

D gene	V gene	clone size	J gene	CDR3 protein
NA	TRBV5-1	NA	TRBJ2-6	ASSLQVSSGANVLT
NA	TRBV2	NA	TRBJ2-2	ASSGQITGELF
NA	TRBV19	NA	TRBJ1-5	ASSIGQATFQPQH
TRBD2	TRBV9	NA	TRBJ2-2	ASTPRGVGGELF
TRBD1	TRBV11-2	NA	TRBJ1-6	ASSRDRELPLH
TRBD2	TRBV7-2	once	TRBJ2-3	ASSLAGGGADTQY
NA	TRBV10-3	NA	TRBJ2-3	ATKWNSRGWDTQY
TRBD1	TRBV25-1	NA	TRBJ2-7	ASSEPGTDSYEQY
TRBD2	TRBV4-1	once	TRBJ2-7	ASSQDQASGRSKEQY
NA	TRBV30	NA	TRBJ1-5	AWSVIGGDQPQH
TRBD1	TRBV10-3	NA	TRBJ1-6	ATQGPNNSPLH
NA	TRBV7-6	few	TRBJ2-1	ASSLRPQFDEQF
NA	TRBV5-4	few	TRBJ2-7	ASSLSEVSGYEQY
TRBD1	TRBV9	few	TRBJ2-1	ASSPSRGPEEQF
NA	TRBV6-5	few	TRBJ2-2	ASSYRTGELF
NA	TRBV30	NA	TRBJ2-2	AWSLEAGELF
NA	TRBV7-2	few	TRBJ2-3	ASSLVRGTDTQY
TRBD1	TRBV5-1	NA	TRBJ1-1	ASSTSGTVNTEAF
NA	TRBV11-2	once	TRBJ2-4	ASSLGQTNIQY
NA	TRBV4-3	NA	TRBJ1-5	ASSQQASAASNQPQH
TRBD2	TRBV7-8	NA	TRBJ2-7	ASSPLPGTSGAMHYEQY
NA	TRBV30	NA	TRBJ1-5	AWSWGDQPQH
NA	TRBV4-1	NA	TRBJ1-5	ASSRVGDQPQH
NA	TRBV18	NA	TRBJ1-4	ASSPAANEKLF
NA	TRBV4-1	NA	TRBJ1-3	ASSLGGGTGSGNTIY
TRBD1	TRBV29-1	NA	TRBJ1-4	SAGQGAEKLF